The 27 T cell receptor beta chains below all came from one sample that was sequenced in a study of identifying expanded T cells in peripheral blood. Clones were sequenced by immunoSEQ multiplex PCR, and TCRdb holds only the in-frame ones, with some missing. The table has 75,000 to 90,000 clones, almost 85% seen once; the top ten hold approximately 20%. The sequencing sample was made of blood. The receptor set was obtained from a person aged 18 to 69 in good health.

This chain links TRBV5-1 with TRBJ2-5, with D uncertain. With 2 bases removed from V and 0 bases from J, the gap between germline ends came to 8 bases. The CDR3 is 14 amino acids. CDR1 and CDR2 (germline): SGHRS, YFSETQ. The CDR3 bases are TGCGCCAGCAGCTTAGGCAGCAACCAAGAGACCCAGTACTTC. This gives the protein CASSLGSNQETQYF.

This chain connects TRBV4-1 to TRBJ2-2, with D unclear. With 5 bases removed from V and 1 base from J, the gap between germline ends came to 11 bases. CDR1 is MGHRA, CDR2 YSYEKL, per germline. The CDR3 totals 15 residues. The CDR3 loop reads CASSEQPVNTGELFF. The DNA of the CDR3 is TGCGCCAGCAGCGAACAGCCGGTGAACACCGGGGAGCTGTTTTTT.

The chain combines TRBV28 with TRBJ2-2; the D gene is possibly TRBD2 (7 bases). Germline CDR1 reads MDHEN; CDR2 reads SYDVKM. V shed 7 bases and J shed 3 bases, with 18 bases lying between them. This CDR3 has 16 residues. CDR3 DNA: TGTGCCAGCACCCACGGGGGGCGCGTTTACACCGGGGAGCTGTTTTTT. This encodes CASTHGGRVYTGELFF.

The chain is built from TRBV29-1 and TRBJ2-3, with D tentatively TRBD1 or TRBD2 (5 bases each). The CDR3 has 18 residues. Germline V gives CDR1 SQVTM, CDR2 ANQGSEA. V gave up 6 bases and J gave up 2 bases, with 27 bases separating them. CDR3 sequence reads: CSVTNLILGHGSTDTQYF. The CDR3 DNA follows: TGCAGCGTCACCAACCTGATACTAGGACACGGCTCCACAGATACGCAGTATTTT.

Only one count was recorded for this clone. The chain links TRBV28 to TRBJ2-1, with TRBD2 identical over 10 bases. V gave up 6 bases and J gave up 4 bases; unmatched junction bases: 12. Germline V CDR1 and CDR2: MDHEN, SYDVKM. CDR3 length equals 17 residues. The CDR3 protein is CASSSSSGSRTYNEQFF. CDR3 bases: TGTGCCAGCAGCTCATCTAGCGGGAGTAGGACTTACAATGAGCAGTTCTTC. The full variable domain, in which reference TRBV28 and TRBJ2-1 provide the parts outside the CDR3, is DVKVTQSSRYLVKRTGEKVFLECVQDMDHENMFWYRQDPGLGLRLIYFSYDVKMKEKGDIPEGYSVSREKKERFSLILESASTNQTSMYLCASSSSSGSRTYNEQFFGPGTRLTVL.

The chain uses TRBV28 and TRBJ1-3; D is possibly TRBD1 (5 bases). The CDR3 is 14 amino acids. The V gene's germline CDR1 is MDHEN and CDR2 SYDVKM. The germline V and J ends were trimmed by 3 bases and 2 bases, with 8 bases remaining between them. The CDR3: CASSLGDPGNTIYF. The CDR3 region has the DNA TGTGCCAGCAGTTTGGGGGACCCTGGAAACACCATATATTTT.

DNA for the CDR3: TGTGCCAGCAGTTCCCTGTCTCGAGGCAGCACTGAAGCTTTCTTT. This gives the protein CASSSLSRGSTEAFF. The rearrangement links TRBV28 to TRBJ1-1, with D unresolved. The germline V gene encodes CDR1 MDHEN and CDR2 SYDVKM. The V and J ends lost 4 bases and 4 bases respectively, with 16 bases between them. The CDR3 spans 15 residues.

This clone was detected a few times. CDR3 amino acids: CASSLTPGAVETQYF. In DNA form, the CDR3 reads TGCGCCAGCAGCTTGACCCCGGGGGCCGTAGAGACCCAGTACTTC. This chain uses TRBV5-1 with TRBJ2-5, with D tentatively TRBD1 or TRBD2 (6 bases each). The germline V gene has CDR1 SGHRS and CDR2 YFSETQ. This CDR3 is built from 15 residues. Trimming took 1 base from V and 4 from J, leaving 14 bases between them.

J is TRBJ2-7 and V is TRBV12-5; D is possibly TRBD1 (6 bases). The V end lost 1 base, the J end lost 0 bases, and 10 bases lay between the germline ends. This CDR3 has 15 amino acids. The germline gives CDR1 LGHNT, CDR2 FRNRAP. The CDR3 spells CASGLGWTVSYEQYF. The CDR3 bases are TGTGCTAGTGGTTTGGGTTGGACAGTCTCCTACGAGCAGTACTTC.

The chain couples TRBV7-6 to TRBJ2-5; 8 bases fit TRBD2. The CDR3 consists of 17 residues. The germline gives CDR1 SGHVS, CDR2 FNYEAQ. Trimming took 4 bases from V and 1 from J; bases not matched to a gene: 11. The CDR3 here is CASSSPSSGSLQETQYF. CDR3 coding DNA: TGTGCCAGCAGCTCCCCGAGCAGCGGGAGTCTCCAAGAGACCCAGTACTTC.

The rearrangement joins TRBV6-5 to TRBJ2-3, with 8 bases aligning to TRBD2. Germline values: CDR1 MNHEY, CDR2 SVGAGI. The CDR3 spans 13 residues. Unmatched junction bases numbered 4, after V lost 4 bases and J lost 7 bases. CDR3 bases: TGTGCCAGCAGTTCGGGACTAGAGTATACGCAGTATTTT. It codes for CASSSGLEYTQYF.

The chain links TRBV7-3 to TRBJ2-1; the match to TRBD2 covers 9 bases. CDR3 size: 15 residues. The trim removed 1 base at V and 6 bases at J, leaving 4 bases unmatched. Germline loops: CDR1 SGHTA, CDR2 FQGTGA. CDR3 in DNA: TGTGCCAGCAGCTTAATGGGACTAGCATTCAATGAGCAGTTCTTC. Translating it yields CASSLMGLAFNEQFF.

The chain has TRBV7-3 and TRBJ1-1; D not resolved. V dropped 3 bases and J dropped 1 base, with 6 bases sitting between them. Germline-derived CDR1 and CDR2 are SGHTA and FQGTGA. The CDR3 spans 13 residues. The CDR3 coding sequence is TGTGCCAGCAGCTTTGAGTCGAACACTGAAGCTTTCTTT. Translated, it gives CASSFESNTEAFF.

This clone was observed a handful of times. The chain employs TRBV29-1 and TRBJ2-3; 9 positions match TRBD1. This CDR3 has 13 amino acids. Germline V gene lookup returns CDR1 SQVTM and CDR2 ANQGSEA. Trimming cost V 6 bases and J 6 bases; bases outside gene matches: 7. Here the CDR3 reads CSVGQGQGDTQYF. For the CDR3, the DNA is TGCAGCGTGGGACAGGGCCAGGGGGATACGCAGTATTTT.

The J gene is TRBJ2-3, the V gene TRBV14; either TRBD1 or TRBD2 may fit D (5 bases each). Between the trimmed V and J ends, which lost 1 base and 6 bases, there was a span of 11 bases. Germline V gene sequence: CDR1 SGHDN, CDR2 FVKESK. The CDR3 is 14 amino acids. CDR3 amino acids: CASSQGNWGDTQYF. The CDR3 nucleotides are TGTGCCAGCAGCCAAGGCAATTGGGGGGATACGCAGTATTTT.

This chain links TRBV29-1 with TRBJ1-2; possibly TRBD1 for D (6 bases). CDR1 and CDR2 (germline): SQVTM, ANQGSEA. This CDR3 region has 14 residues. V dropped 3 bases and J dropped 6 bases, with 17 bases sitting between them. The CDR3 protein is CSVDPVLRDNGYTF. The CDR3 nucleotides read TGCAGCGTTGATCCCGTGCTCAGGGACAATGGCTACACCTTC.

This sequence joins TRBV7-2 and TRBJ2-2; D is uncertain. Germline CDR1 SGHTA, CDR2 FQGNSA. The CDR3 loop spans 14 amino acids. V lost 3 bases to trimming and J lost 6 bases, with 11 bases between them. CDR3 in amino acids: CASSFAPPSGELFF. CDR3 DNA sequence: TGTGCCAGCAGCTTTGCTCCTCCGTCCGGGGAGCTGTTTTTT.

Worth noting for this clone: The germline gene is not matched at one end of the junction; a read error may be the cause. This sample includes further DNA sequences coding for the same CDR3. The chain employs TRBV7-6 and TRBJ2-7; TRBD2 matches 11 bases. Germline V gene sequence: CDR1 SGHVS, CDR2 FNYEAQ. The CDR3 extends over 16 amino acids. The DNA of the CDR3 is TGTGCCAGCAGCCTAGTTAGCGGGAGGGACATCGACGAGCAATACTTC. It translates to CASSLVSGRDIDEQYF.

The rearrangement joins TRBV6-5 to TRBJ2-3; possible D gene TRBD1, 5 bases. Per the germline V gene, CDR1 is MNHEY and CDR2 is SVGAGI. The length of the CDR3 is 15 residues. Trimming shortened V by 2 bases and J by 2 bases, and 11 bases separated the two germline ends. CDR3 amino acids: CASSYGQGFTDTQYF. The CDR3 DNA is TGTGCCAGCAGTTACGGGCAGGGCTTCACAGATACGCAGTATTTT.

The chain is built from TRBV6-6 and TRBJ1-2; the match to TRBD1 covers 10 bases. CDR3 size: 14 residues. With V trimmed by 7 bases and J by 2 bases, 4 bases remained unmatched. In germline, CDR1 is MNHNY, CDR2 SVGAGI (reference sequence). This chain's CDR3 is CASNQDRGNYGYTF. The DNA of the CDR3 is TGTGCCAGCAACCAGGACAGGGGGAACTATGGCTACACCTTC.

The chain carries TRBV7-6 and TRBJ2-6; a weak D match, TRBD1 (6 bases). CDR1 is SGHVS, CDR2 FNYEAQ, per germline. Trimming left V 5 bases short and J 0 bases short, with 11 bases between. The CDR3 is made up of 16 amino acids. In nucleotides, the CDR3 is TGTGCCAGCAGCCGGGACATCAGCTCTGGGGCCAACGTCCTGACTTTC. Its translation: CASSRDISSGANVLTF.

This clone was observed once. The chain is built from TRBV29-1 and TRBJ1-1, with a weak D call TRBD1 (5 bases). This CDR3 region has 11 residues. The V end was cut by 2 bases, the J end by 11 bases, with 12 bases between. Germline CDR1 reads SQVTM; CDR2 reads ANQGSEA. CDR3 loop: CSVELRGRAFF. The CDR3 DNA reads TGCAGCGTTGAATTAAGGGGTAGGGCTTTCTTT.

The V and J genes are TRBV10-3 and TRBJ1-2; D possibly corresponds to TRBD1 (5 bases). The CDR3 is made up of 14 amino acids. The V gene's germline CDR1 is ENHRY and CDR2 SYGVKD. V lost 0 bases and J 7 bases, leaving 12 bases between the germline ends. The CDR3 coding sequence is TGTGCCATCAGTGAGTCGATTGGGGGGACTGGCTACACCTTC. As protein: CAISESIGGTGYTF.

On this clone: At one boundary the junction diverges from the germline segment, which might be a read error. V is TRBV4-3 and J is TRBJ2-2, with 14 bases that match TRBD2. The CDR3 sequence is 20 residues long. Germline V gene data show CDR1 as LGHNA and CDR2 as YSLEER. This CDR3 is CASSQVATSGREDVHRGAVF. The CDR3 nucleotides read TGCGCCAGCAGCCAAGTCGCGACTAGCGGGAGGGAGGATGTACACCGGGGAGCTGTTTTT.

The rearrangement joins TRBV7-8 to TRBJ1-1; maybe TRBD1 (6 bases). The CDR3 is made up of 13 amino acids. V was shortened by 5 bases and J by 8 bases, with 15 bases between the two germline ends. CDR1 is SGHVS and CDR2 is FQNEAQ in the germline V gene. CDR3 nucleotides: TGTGCCAGCAGCCCCCGGTGGGGACAAGAAGCTTTCTTT. This codes for CASSPRWGQEAFF. The whole variable domain, filled in from reference TRBV7-8 and TRBJ1-1, reads GAGVSQSPRYKVAKRGQDVALRCDPISGHVSLFWYQQALGQGPEFLTYFQNEAQLDKSGLPSDRFFAERPEGSVSTLKIQRTQQEDSAVYLCASSPRWGQEAFFGQGTRLTVV.

This sequence joins TRBV30 and TRBJ1-4; no definite D call. V was clipped by 2 bases and J by 5 bases, with 3 bases between them. From germline, CDR1 is GTSNPN and CDR2 SVGIG (reference sequence). The CDR3 consists of 11 residues. As DNA, the CDR3 is TGTGCCTGGAGTCGAAATGAAAAACTGTTTTTT. The encoded protein is CAWSRNEKLFF.

The chain combines TRBV4-2 with TRBJ1-1, with D unresolved. The germline V gene encodes CDR1 LGHNA and CDR2 YNFKEQ. The germline V and J ends were trimmed by 1 base and 1 base, with 7 bases remaining between them. This CDR3 is built from 14 residues. The DNA for the CDR3 is TGTGCCAGCAGCCAAGGGACCACGAACACTGAAGCTTTCTTT. Its translation: CASSQGTTNTEAFF.